This TCR beta chain derives from a study of a mutant IDH1 vaccine in newly diagnosed glioma. Study-wide background: Commencement of vaccination occurred 4-6 weeks following radiotherapy alone, or concurrently with temozolomide cycles. Treated patients, roughly 60% male and roughly 38% female, averaged about 40 years of age. Study results and limitations: Changes in top peripheral clonotypes did not appear linked to pseudoprogression.

The time point denotes: week 23, last vaccination. Each vaccine dose was 300 ug of mutant IDH1 20-mer peptide, with topical imiquimod. The V gene lost 6 bases and the J gene lost 6 bases, with 14 bases spanning the gap. The CDR3 length is 13 residues. Germline CDR1 WSHSY, CDR2 SAAADI. Profiling relied on immunoSEQ multiplex PCR, and the TCRdb table lists in-frame clones only, not all of them. The top ten hold approximately 2.5% of the sample, which has under 45,000 clones, roughly 83% seen once. As for this clone: No antigen is known for it.

This receptor was taken from a woman aged 18-30 years with glioma. Some clones in this sample may be carry-over from other donors' samples. The rearrangement joins TRBV10-2 to TRBJ1-1; no definite D call. The material sequenced was PBMCs, taken from a glioma patient whose treatment included an IDH1 peptide vaccine. CDR3 region: CASSHITGPEAFF. CDR3 DNA: TGCGCCAGCAGCCATATAACGGGCCCTGAAGCTTTCTTT.